The 13 T cell receptor beta chains below come from one sample, sequenced in a study of cytomegalovirus exposure and HLA in healthy donors. The PCR was carried out with 60 Vbeta primers and 13 Jbeta primers. Repertoires were generated with immunoSEQ multiplex PCR, while TCRdb's copy carries only in-frame clones and drops some. The sample carries 90,000 or so clones, 82% recorded once. Sequencing used PBMCs. Source of these receptors: a man aged 30 to 39 in good health and CMV-seropositive.

The rearrangement links TRBV19 to TRBJ2-2; 10 bases line up with TRBD1. Germline CDR1 is LNHDA and CDR2 is SQIVND (reference sequence). V was pared by 3 bases and J by 6 bases, with 7 bases of the junction left unmatched. The CDR3 totals 16 residues. For the CDR3, the DNA is TGTGCCAGTAGTATCCGGACAGGGGGAAAGGCCGGGGAGCTGTTTTTT. Amino acid sequence: CASSIRTGGKAGELFF.

This clone was seen once. V gene TRBV6-5 combines with J gene TRBJ2-7; 11 bases fit TRBD2. The CDR3 has 15 amino acids. V lost 6 bases, J lost 3 bases, and 7 bases stayed unmatched. The germline V gene has CDR1 MNHEY and CDR2 SVGAGI. This CDR3 reads CASRPSGTSGYEQYF. The CDR3 DNA is TGTGCCAGCAGGCCTTCCGGGACTAGCGGCTACGAGCAGTACTTC.

In this sample, this clone turned up once. V usage is TRBV5-1 and J usage is TRBJ2-7; D is possibly TRBD2 (6 bases). This CDR3 contains 16 residues. V shed 3 bases and J shed 0 bases, with 16 bases lying between them. Per the germline V gene, CDR1 is SGHRS and CDR2 is YFSETQ. In DNA form, the CDR3 reads TGCGCCAGCAGCTGGCAAGGATTCGGGGGCTCCTACGAGCAGTACTTC. Its protein is CASSWQGFGGSYEQYF. The variable domain in full, with the rest retrieved from reference TRBV5-1 and TRBJ2-7, is KAGVTQTPRYLIKTRGQQVTLSCSPISGHRSVSWYQQTPGQGLQFLFEYFSETQRNKGNFPGRFSGRQFSNSRSEMNVSTLELGDSALYLCASSWQGFGGSYEQYFGPGTRLTVT.

The V call is TRBV28, the J call TRBJ1-3; possibly TRBD1 for D (6 bases). CDR3 size: 17 residues. Trimming removed 3 bases from V and 0 bases from J, with 15 bases in between. CDR1 is MDHEN, CDR2 SYDVKM, per germline. As DNA, the CDR3 is TGTGCCAGCAGTTTGGCAACAGGGTCTTCCTCTGGAAACACCATATATTTT. This translates into CASSLATGSSSGNTIYF.

V and J are TRBV6-5 and TRBJ2-7; 10 nucleotides line up with TRBD1. The CDR3 is 15 amino acids. With V trimmed by 5 bases and J by 5 bases, 9 bases remained unmatched. CDR1 and CDR2 (germline): MNHEY, SVGAGI. The CDR3 coding sequence is TGTGCCAGCAGTCTGTCGGGACAGGGGTTCCACGAGCAGTACTTC. It encodes CASSLSGQGFHEQYF.

This clone was seen more than once but under ten times. This chain connects TRBV27 to TRBJ2-5, with 7 bases aligning to TRBD2. The germline CDR1 and CDR2 sequences are MNHEY and SMNVEV (reference sequence). After removal of 5 bases from V and 6 bases from J, the junction contained 3 bases not matched to a gene. The CDR3 contains 12 residues. CDR3: CASSPGTKTQYF. CDR3 nucleotides: TGTGCCAGCAGTCCCGGGACTAAGACCCAGTACTTC.

The CDR3 DNA reads as TGTGCCAGCAGCTTAGCCGGTTCGGGGTACGAGCAGTACTTC. Residues: CASSLAGSGYEQYF. The chain is built from TRBV7-9 and TRBJ2-7; D might be TRBD2 (5 bases). The CDR3 sequence is 14 residues long. The germline CDR1 and CDR2 sequences are SEHNR and FQNEAQ (reference sequence). V dropped 0 bases and J dropped 4 bases, with 10 bases sitting between them.

CDR3 in amino acids: CASSPRLAGSSTDTQYF. The CDR3 nucleotides read TGTGCCAGCAGCCCGAGACTAGCGGGGAGTAGCACAGATACGCAGTATTTT. V is TRBV9 and J is TRBJ2-3; 11 bases fit TRBD2. Germline V gives CDR1 SGDLS, CDR2 YYNGEE. The CDR3 spans 17 residues. V trimming: 4 bases; J trimming: 0 bases; junction bases outside the gene matches: 7.

This chain uses TRBV27 with TRBJ2-7; 7 positions match TRBD1. The CDR3 is made up of 15 amino acids. With V trimmed by 4 bases and J by 2 bases, 8 bases remained unmatched. Germline assignment: CDR1 MNHEY and CDR2 SMNVEV (reference sequence). DNA for the CDR3: TGTGCCAGCAGTTCCTCCACAGGGGAGACCTACGAGCAGTACTTC. This codes for CASSSSTGETYEQYF.

The chain joins TRBV5-8 to TRBJ2-7; TRBD1 is a possible D gene (5 bases). Per germline, CDR1 SGHTS and CDR2 YDEGEE. CDR3 length equals 12 residues. V shed 4 bases and J shed 4 bases, with 9 bases lying between them. As DNA, the CDR3 is TGTGCCAGCAGCCCACAGGTATACGAGCAGTACTTC. This codes for CASSPQVYEQYF.

The CDR3: CASSVGDREHYGYTF. In DNA form, the CDR3 reads TGTGCCAGCAGCGTAGGGGACAGGGAGCACTATGGCTACACCTTC. The V call is TRBV9, the J call TRBJ1-2; 9 bases fit TRBD1. The junction had 3 bases not matched to a gene; V was cut back by 0 bases and J by 3 bases. CDR1 and CDR2 from the germline V gene are SGDLS and YYNGEE. The CDR3 is made up of 15 amino acids.

V and J are TRBV9 and TRBJ1-5, with 8 bases matching TRBD1. The CDR3 sequence is 14 residues long. Germline CDR1 is SGDLS and CDR2 is YYNGEE. The junction had 6 bases not matched to a gene; V was cut back by 4 bases and J by 6 bases. CDR3 amino acids: CASSPGGMGQPQHF. The CDR3 region has the DNA TGTGCCAGCAGCCCAGGGGGCATGGGTCAGCCCCAGCATTTT.

The chain couples TRBV25-1 to TRBJ1-1, with TRBD1 identical over 7 bases. The V and J ends lost 6 bases and 10 bases, in that order; junction bases with no gene match: 11. The CDR3 is 13 amino acids. Germline V gene lookup returns CDR1 MGHDK and CDR2 SYGVNS. The CDR3 protein is CASSRTGVRAAFF. Written as DNA, the CDR3 is TGTGCCAGCAGCAGAACAGGGGTTCGGGCAGCTTTCTTT.